The 14 T cell receptor beta chains presented below share a single source sample, sequenced in a study of cytomegalovirus exposure and HLA in healthy donors. 13 Jbeta primers and 60 Vbeta primers were used for the PCR. Clones were read by immunoSEQ multiplex PCR, and TCRdb kept only the in-frame ones, dropping some. The repertoire holds 150,000 to 180,000 clones, with 80% as singletons. Sequencing was carried out using PBMCs. The receptors stem from a man aged 25 to 40 in good health and CMV-seropositive.

The V call is TRBV4-1, the J call TRBJ2-7; 13 nucleotides agree with TRBD2. V lost 4 bases, J lost 4 bases, and 4 bases stayed unmatched. Germline CDR1 is MGHRA and CDR2 is YSYEKL. There are 15 residues in the CDR3. CDR3 sequence: CASSLWTSGRYEQYF. The CDR3 DNA is TGCGCCAGCAGCCTCTGGACTAGCGGGAGATACGAGCAGTACTTC.

There are a few counts of this clone. In nucleotides, the CDR3 is TGTGCCAGCAGCCGCGGGCCACTGGGCAATCAGCCCCAGCATTTT. Translating gives CASSRGPLGNQPQHF. V and J are TRBV27 and TRBJ1-5; D is undetermined. The germline V and J ends were trimmed by 6 bases and 2 bases, with 14 bases remaining between them. Germline assignment: CDR1 MNHEY and CDR2 SMNVEV (reference sequence). The CDR3 has 15 amino acids.

The gene calls are TRBV5-1 and TRBJ2-5; 9 bases are a match to TRBD1. Germline V gene data show CDR1 as SGHRS and CDR2 as YFSETQ. V lost 2 bases, J lost 8 bases, and 10 bases stayed unmatched. The length of the CDR3 is 15 residues. CDR3 in amino acids: CASSFEFGTGSTQYF. The CDR3 coding sequence is TGCGCCAGCAGCTTTGAATTTGGGACAGGGAGCACCCAGTACTTC.

The genes are TRBV7-9 and TRBJ2-7; D is perhaps TRBD2 (10 bases). The CDR3 spans 19 residues. Germline CDR1 SEHNR, CDR2 FQNEAQ (reference sequence). Deletions cut 5 bases from V and 3 bases from J, with 29 bases between. The CDR3 DNA reads as TGTGCCAGCAGCGGCCGGGACAGGGAAAGCGGGAGGGACCTCTACGAGCAGTACTTC. Translating gives CASSGRDRESGRDLYEQYF.

This chain connects TRBV4-2 to TRBJ1-2; 7 bases line up with TRBD1. V dropped 5 bases and J dropped 1; count of bases not matched to a gene: 4. The germline V gene has CDR1 LGHNA and CDR2 YNFKEQ. The CDR3 runs to 14 residues. In nucleotides, the CDR3 is TGTGCCAGCAGCATGGGACAGAGTAACTATGGCTACACCTTC. Protein product: CASSMGQSNYGYTF.

V usage is TRBV5-1 and J usage is TRBJ1-2; 9 positions match TRBD1. J lost 6 bases, V lost 0 bases, and 15 bases had no gene match. Germline V gives CDR1 SGHRS, CDR2 YFSETQ. This CDR3 has 18 residues. This CDR3 reads CASSLAFLTGGEVDGYTF. CDR3 in DNA: TGCGCCAGCAGCTTGGCCTTCCTGACAGGGGGTGAAGTGGATGGCTACACCTTC.

The rearrangement uses TRBV15 and TRBJ1-5; D may be TRBD1 (5 bases). From germline, CDR1 is LNHNV and CDR2 YYDKDF (reference sequence). Between the trimmed V and J ends, which lost 1 base and 1 base, there was a span of 11 bases. The CDR3 has 16 amino acids. This CDR3 reads CATSRGRGRSNQPQHF. CDR3 in DNA: TGTGCCACCAGCAGAGGAAGGGGCCGAAGCAATCAGCCCCAGCATTTT.

This clone was seen only a few times. Other DNA sequences within the sample encode an identical CDR3. The CDR3 bases are TGCAGCGTACAGGGGGGGGGCTATGGCTACACCTTC. It is translated as CSVQGGGYGYTF. The chain has TRBV29-1 and TRBJ1-2; TRBD1 matches 8 bases. The ends lost 6 bases at V and 4 bases at J; junction bases unmatched: 4. Per germline, CDR1 SQVTM and CDR2 ANQGSEA. This CDR3 contains 12 residues.

This chain connects TRBV6-5 to TRBJ1-2; D might be TRBD1 (5 bases). The CDR3 covers 12 residues. V lost 6 bases to trimming and J lost 8 bases, with 13 bases between them. The V gene's germline CDR1 is MNHEY and CDR2 SVGAGI. CDR3 coding DNA: TGTGCCAGCAGCGCTCAGGGATGGGGCTACACCTTC. It translates to CASSAQGWGYTF.

A single count supports this clone. This chain connects TRBV7-9 to TRBJ2-7, with 10 nucleotides matching TRBD2. Losses at the gene ends were 2 bases for V and 4 bases for J; bases not matched to a gene: 8. Germline values: CDR1 SEHNR, CDR2 FQNEAQ (reference sequence). The CDR3 length is 16 residues. CDR3 region: CASSLTWASGSYEQYF. CDR3 bases: TGTGCCAGCAGCTTAACCTGGGCTAGCGGGAGTTACGAGCAGTACTTC.

This clone occurred a few times. This sequence joins TRBV19 and TRBJ2-2; 10 nucleotides match TRBD2. V was clipped by 6 bases and J by 3 bases; unmatched bases: 10. Per the germline V gene, CDR1 is LNHDA and CDR2 is SQIVND (reference sequence). The CDR3 loop spans 17 amino acids. The CDR3 sequence: CASRHAWTSGYTGELFF. The CDR3 region has the DNA TGTGCCAGTAGGCACGCATGGACTAGCGGTTACACCGGGGAGCTGTTTTTT.

V and J are TRBV28 and TRBJ1-1; TRBD1 agrees at 7 bases. Germline V gene data show CDR1 as MDHEN and CDR2 as SYDVKM. V lost 7 bases to trimming and J lost 4 bases; unmatched junction nucleotides: 15. The CDR3 loop spans 16 amino acids. This CDR3 reads CASISDRDGGSTEAFF. The CDR3 bases are TGTGCCAGCATATCTGACAGGGACGGGGGAAGCACTGAAGCTTTCTTT.

This rearrangement joins TRBV19 to TRBJ1-2; D perhaps matches TRBD1 (5 bases). This CDR3 has 14 amino acids. Trimming shortened V by 4 bases and J by 4 bases, and 13 bases separated the two germline ends. The germline V gene has CDR1 LNHDA and CDR2 SQIVND (reference sequence). The CDR3, as DNA: TGTGCCAGTAGTACTCGACAGCTAACCTATGGCTACACCTTC. It codes for CASSTRQLTYGYTF.

The chain employs TRBV4-2 and TRBJ2-3; 7 nucleotides agree with TRBD2. The V segment lost 0 bases and the J segment 0 bases; nucleotides outside the gene matches: 3. This CDR3 is 16 amino acids long. Germline CDR1 LGHNA, CDR2 YNFKEQ. The CDR3 region is CASSQEVSGSTDTQYF. The CDR3 coding sequence is TGTGCCAGCAGCCAAGAGGTTAGCGGGAGCACAGATACGCAGTATTTT.